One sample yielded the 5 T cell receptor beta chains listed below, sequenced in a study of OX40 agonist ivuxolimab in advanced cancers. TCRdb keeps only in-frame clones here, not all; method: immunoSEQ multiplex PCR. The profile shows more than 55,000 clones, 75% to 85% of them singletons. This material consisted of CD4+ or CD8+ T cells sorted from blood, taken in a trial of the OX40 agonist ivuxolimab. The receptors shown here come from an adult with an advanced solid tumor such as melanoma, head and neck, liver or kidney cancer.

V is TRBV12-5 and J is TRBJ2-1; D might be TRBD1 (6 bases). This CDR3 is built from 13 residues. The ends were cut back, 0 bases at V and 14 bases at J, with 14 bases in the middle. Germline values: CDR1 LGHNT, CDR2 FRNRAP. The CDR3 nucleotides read TGTGCTAGTGGTTTGGTATCCGGGGCAGGGGAGTTCTTC. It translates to CASGLVSGAGEFF.

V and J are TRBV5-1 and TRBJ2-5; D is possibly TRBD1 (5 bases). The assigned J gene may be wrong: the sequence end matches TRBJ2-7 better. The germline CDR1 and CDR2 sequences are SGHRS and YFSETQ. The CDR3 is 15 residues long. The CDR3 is CASSLMGRAVDEQYF. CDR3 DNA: TGCGCCAGCAGCTTGATGGGCAGGGCGGTAGACGAGCAGTACTTC.

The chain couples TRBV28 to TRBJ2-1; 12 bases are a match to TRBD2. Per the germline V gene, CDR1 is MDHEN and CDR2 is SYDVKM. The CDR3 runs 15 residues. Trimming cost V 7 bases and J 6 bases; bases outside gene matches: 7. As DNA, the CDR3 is TGTGCCAGCACCGTAAGACTAGCGGGAGTCAATGAGCAGTTCTTC. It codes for CASTVRLAGVNEQFF.

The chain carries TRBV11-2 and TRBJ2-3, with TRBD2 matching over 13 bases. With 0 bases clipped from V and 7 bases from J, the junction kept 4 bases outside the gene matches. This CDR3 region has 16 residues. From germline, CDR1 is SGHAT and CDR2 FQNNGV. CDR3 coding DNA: TGTGCCAGCAGCTTAGATTGGACTAGCGGGAGTAATACGCAGTATTTT. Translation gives CASSLDWTSGSNTQYF.

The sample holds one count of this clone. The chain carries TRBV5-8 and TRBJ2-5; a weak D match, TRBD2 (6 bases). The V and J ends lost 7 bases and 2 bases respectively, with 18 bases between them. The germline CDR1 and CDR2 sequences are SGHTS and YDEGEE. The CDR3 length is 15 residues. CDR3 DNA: TGTGCCAGCCTCTTTGACGGACTAACACAAGAGACCCAGTACTTC. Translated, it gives CASLFDGLTQETQYF.